These T cell receptor beta chains were read from a single sample in a study of blood T cell repertoires in COVID-19. This table comes from immunoSEQ multiplex PCR, and its TCRdb copy is limited to in-frame clones, with some not included. The profile covers some 250,000 clones, with approximately 88% appearing a single time and 0.65% to 0.8% taken by the ten largest. The sample was peripheral blood. These receptors all stem from a human donor in a cohort sampled during active COVID-19. Both conserved end residues are part of each CDR3.

J gene,V gene,CDR3 length,CDR3 protein
TRBJ2-5,TRBV9,17,CASSVAGTSKFQETQYF
TRBJ1-3,TRBV6-5,15,CASYPRDNVGNTIYF
TRBJ2-7,TRBV6-1,15,CASSEVGDNSYEQYF
TRBJ2-3,TRBV4-2,16,CASSQVRDTLTDTQYF
TRBJ2-5,TRBV3-1/TRBV3-2,18,CASSQDVWDRGSGETQYF
TRBJ1-1,TRBV5-1,16,CASSPALGQLNTEAFF
TRBJ1-1,TRBV10-3,13,CAIAADRNTEAFF
TRBJ1-1,TRBV3-1/TRBV3-2,14,CARTRRGADTEAFF
TRBJ2-1,TRBV4-2,17,CASSQVSRTGLYNEQFF
TRBJ2-7,TRBV3-1/TRBV3-2,17,CASSHVPLAGVPYEQYF
TRBJ2-5,TRBV3-1/TRBV3-2,18,CASRTSGRALTSGETQYF
TRBJ2-3,TRBV19,16,CASSKSQGVLGQTQYF
TRBJ1-3,TRBV27,16,CASRETGFASGNTIYF
TRBJ2-7,TRBV18,12,CASSRTGYEQYF
TRBJ1-1,TRBV7-8,15,CASSLAGSGNTEAFF
TRBJ1-5,TRBV10-2,15,CASSLGTDSNQPQHF
TRBJ2-7,TRBV5-4,14,CASSPSDRAYEQYF
TRBJ2-5,TRBV5-1,12,CASTPQGETQYF
TRBJ2-7,TRBV4-1,15,CASSQADTLRDEQYF
TRBJ2-7,TRBV7-9,16,CASSYVSSGRIYEQYF
TRBJ2-7,TRBV5-1,17,CASSLGTSGGLSYEQYF
TRBJ2-5,TRBV7-9,15,CASSLDGTGQETQYF
TRBJ2-7,TRBV18,16,CASSPPKGQGSYEQYF
TRBJ2-7,TRBV5-1,16,CASSFRDRGPLNEQYF
TRBJ1-2,TRBV30,13,CAWTRVRNYGYTF
TRBJ1-2,TRBV5-1,14,CASSFGWGGYGYTF
TRBJ1-1,TRBV28,13,CASSVDGVLGAFF
TRBJ1-2,TRBV5-4,14,CASRATGTGEGYTF
TRBJ1-6,TRBV10-3,19,CAISESKWDRAPRYSPLHF
TRBJ2-3,TRBV14,12,CASSHLADTQYF
TRBJ1-1,TRBV6-1,13,CASSDTVNTEAFF
TRBJ1-3,TRBV7-2,15,CASSLVRGQGNTIYF
TRBJ1-6,TRBV7-2,15,CASSPLSLASGALHF
TRBJ1-1,TRBV27,13,CASSLGPTFEAFF
TRBJ2-7,TRBV9,13,CASSVNSNAEQYF
TRBJ2-7,TRBV2,14,CASTQQLNPYEQYF
TRBJ2-7,TRBV6-4,15,CASSDREGPGYEQYF
TRBJ2-3,TRBV19,17,CASSMIDARGWTDTQYF
TRBJ1-2,TRBV7-2,17,CASSSRDRGPTAYGYTF
TRBJ2-2,TRBV7-9,12,CASSRDRGELFF
TRBJ1-2,TRBV11-2,14,CASSSLMAGYGYTF
TRBJ2-7,TRBV7-3,16,CASSPKRRLAGDEQYF
TRBJ1-5,TRBV4-1,19,CASSQDRARGTYSNQPQHF
TRBJ1-1,TRBV19,14,CASSPELGHTEAFF
TRBJ2-2,TRBV6-4,15,CASSKDRAAAGELFF
TRBJ1-6,TRBV3-1/TRBV3-2,16,CASSQGGGTGDSPLHF
TRBJ2-1,TRBV4-3,16,CASSQQSSGGGNEQFF
TRBJ1-1,TRBV27,13,CASSLSGGTEAFF
TRBJ1-1,TRBV6-4,13,CASSDSRAVEAFF
TRBJ1-1,TRBV18,15,CASTKFGRGNTEAFF
TRBJ2-3,TRBV4-3,14,CASSLGQGTDTQYF
TRBJ1-3,TRBV12-5,14,CASGLVPEENTIYF
TRBJ2-7,TRBV4-3,19,CASSLTGTGGIAAVYEQYF